This T cell receptor (beta chain) was identified during a study of blood T cell repertoires in COVID-19. Per the original data handling: Estimates of nucleated cell counts were drawn from the amplification of reference gene primers. Repertoires were generated with immunoSEQ multiplex PCR, while TCRdb's copy carries only in-frame clones and drops some. V, J and clone size reflect that table, while D and trimming were determined from the DNA. The table has 50,000 to 65,000 clones, 83% seen once. Trimming cost V 2 bases and J 6 bases, with 10 bases left between them. The length of the CDR3 is 14 residues. Germline V CDR1 and CDR2: SGHAT, FQNNGV.

This sequence was found in a human donor in a cohort sampled during active COVID-19. Sequenced input: peripheral blood. V usage is TRBV11-2 and J usage is TRBJ2-2; D might be TRBD2 (5 bases). The CDR3, as DNA: TGTGCCAGCAGCTTAATACCGGGATCCGGGGAGCTGTTTTTT. The encoded protein is CASSLIPGSGELFF.